The 15 T cell receptor beta chains below were found in one sample sequenced in a study of T cell responses to AZD1222 COVID-19 vaccine. The protocol was immunoSEQ multiplex PCR, while the TCRdb copy is restricted to in-frame clones and leaves out a portion. The table includes roughly 190,000 clones, approximately 89% detected once. The sequencing used peripheral blood, collected 28 days after the second AZD1222 dose. The source is an adult who received the AZD1222 COVID-19 vaccine.

This chain joins TRBV6-2 or TRBV6-3 and TRBJ1-1; 8 nucleotides align to TRBD1. The V segment lost 6 bases and the J segment 7 bases; nucleotides outside the gene matches: 19. The CDR3 is 17 residues long. CDR1 is MNHEY, CDR2 SVGEGT, per germline. The CDR3 nucleotides read TGTGCCAGCAGATACGGACAGGGTGGCGGGAAAGAGAGTGAAGCTTTCTTT. It encodes CASRYGQGGGKESEAFF.

This chain links TRBV7-2 with TRBJ2-5, with D perhaps matching TRBD1 or TRBD2 (6 bases each). Germline CDR1 reads SGHTA; CDR2 reads FQGNSA. V dropped 5 bases and J dropped 5 bases, with 21 bases sitting between them. The CDR3 has 16 amino acids. CDR3 in amino acids: CASSPPPRGGFETQYF. The DNA for the CDR3 is TGTGCCAGCAGCCCTCCCCCCCGAGGGGGGTTTGAGACCCAGTACTTC.

This clone appeared once. The chain carries TRBV6-1 and TRBJ1-2, with 10 bases aligning to TRBD1. V was pared by 0 bases and J by 5 bases, with 9 bases of the junction left unmatched. Germline V lookup: CDR1 MNHNS, CDR2 SASEGT. The CDR3 totals 17 residues. CDR3 coding DNA: TGTGCCAGCAGTGAAGCAGCCGGGACAGGGGTTTGGTATGGCTACACCTTC. Its translation: CASSEAAGTGVWYGYTF.

The V and J genes are TRBV29-1 and TRBJ1-6; possibly TRBD1 for D (5 bases). The CDR3 is 14 amino acids. V was cut by 5 bases and J by 7 bases, with 15 bases left in between. Per the germline V gene, CDR1 is SQVTM and CDR2 is ANQGSEA. CDR3 DNA: TGCAGCGTTCGCGGGGGGGGTCGGAATTCACCCCTCCACTTT. This gives the protein CSVRGGGRNSPLHF.

In DNA form, the CDR3 reads TGTGCCACTTCGACAGGTGGGAGCAATCAGCCCCAGCATTTT. Amino acid sequence: CATSTGGSNQPQHF. This rearrangement joins TRBV27 to TRBJ1-5, with D possibly being TRBD1 (6 bases). Germline CDR1 is MNHEY and CDR2 is SMNVEV (reference sequence). The V and J ends lost 10 bases and 1 base respectively, with 14 bases between them. The CDR3 consists of 14 residues.

The J gene is TRBJ2-7, the V gene TRBV25-1, with D possibly TRBD1 on 5 matching bases. Germline V gene lookup returns CDR1 MGHDK and CDR2 SYGVNS. V shed 5 bases and J shed 1 base, with 15 bases lying between them. The CDR3 is 15 amino acids. Here the CDR3 reads CASSFGTTGSYEQYF. Here the CDR3 DNA reads TGTGCCAGCAGTTTCGGAACAACAGGATCCTACGAGCAGTACTTC.

In its sample, this clone was seen once. This chain joins TRBV12-5 and TRBJ2-7, with a weak D call TRBD2 (5 bases). Germline V gives CDR1 LGHNT, CDR2 FRNRAP. This CDR3 comprises 13 residues. V shed 7 bases and J shed 3 bases, with 13 bases lying between them. The CDR3 DNA reads as TGTGCTAGTGCTGCACTAGGATTCTACGAGCAGTACTTC. It specifies CASAALGFYEQYF.

The V gene is TRBV7-2, the J gene TRBJ2-3; D uncertain. The germline gives CDR1 SGHTA, CDR2 FQGNSA. CDR3 length equals 14 residues. Trimming cost V 3 bases and J 1 base, with 8 bases left between them. CDR3 sequence reads: CASSFRRGTDTQYF. The CDR3 bases are TGTGCCAGCAGCTTTCGCCGTGGCACAGATACGCAGTATTTT.

This chain connects TRBV6-1 to TRBJ1-6; D call uncertain. The CDR3 is made up of 14 amino acids. V was clipped by 3 bases and J by 4 bases, with 7 bases between them. The germline CDR1 and CDR2 sequences are MNHNS and SASEGT. The CDR3 region is CASSEGVYNSPLHF. For the CDR3, the DNA is TGTGCCAGCAGTGAGGGAGTATATAATTCACCCCTCCACTTT.

The chain couples TRBV5-1 to TRBJ2-3, with unresolved D. Germline V gene lookup returns CDR1 SGHRS and CDR2 YFSETQ. Trimming removed 0 bases at V and 0 bases at J, with 14 bases between. This CDR3 has 17 residues. CDR3 loop: CASSLANRITSTDTQYF. CDR3 nucleotide sequence: TGCGCCAGCAGCTTGGCCAACAGAATTACTAGCACAGATACGCAGTATTTT.

V and J are TRBV7-2 and TRBJ1-1; D possibly corresponds to TRBD1 (5 bases). Trimming left V 3 bases short and J 4 bases short, with 9 bases between. CDR1 is SGHTA, CDR2 FQGNSA, per germline. This CDR3 spans 13 amino acids. CDR3 bases: TGTGCCAGCAGCTTTTTGGGGCGCACTGAAGCTTTCTTT. Protein: CASSFLGRTEAFF.

The chain carries TRBV18 and TRBJ2-7; unclear D gene. This CDR3 is 14 amino acids long. Germline V lookup: CDR1 KGHSH, CDR2 LQKENI. The V and J ends lost 2 bases and 0 bases respectively, with 8 bases between them. The CDR3 nucleotides read TGTGCCAGCTCACCAAGACGGAGCTCCTACGAGCAGTACTTC. Amino acids: CASSPRRSSYEQYF.

The sample holds one count of this clone. V and J are TRBV3-1 (or the pseudogene TRBV3-2) and TRBJ2-7, with D possibly being TRBD1 (7 bases). From germline, CDR1 is LGHDT and CDR2 YNNKEL (reference sequence). The V and J ends lost 3 bases and 4 bases respectively, with 19 bases between them. The CDR3 is 16 residues long. DNA for the CDR3: TGTGCCAGCAGCCACGCCATGGGGGCAGGGGGGTACGAGCAGTACTTC. Amino acid sequence: CASSHAMGAGGYEQYF.

This clone came up a few times. J is TRBJ1-5 and V is TRBV7-2, with TRBD1 as a possible D gene (5 bases). V lost 1 base to trimming and J lost 3 bases, with 10 bases between them. CDR1 and CDR2 (germline): SGHTA, FQGNSA. The CDR3 runs to 15 residues. CDR3 nucleotide sequence: TGTGCCAGCAGCTTAGATTCAGGGCCCAATCAGCCCCAGCATTTT. Protein product: CASSLDSGPNQPQHF.

This chain uses TRBV5-6 with TRBJ1-1, with D possibly being TRBD1 (5 bases). V lost 4 bases to trimming and J lost 0 bases, with 10 bases between them. The germline V gene encodes CDR1 SGHDT and CDR2 YYEEEE. CDR3 length: 14 residues. The CDR3: CASSGDALNTEAFF. For the CDR3, the DNA is TGTGCCAGCAGCGGGGACGCCTTGAACACTGAAGCTTTCTTT. Variable domain in full (rest from reference TRBV5-6 and TRBJ1-1): DAGVTQSPTHLIKTRGQQVTLRCSPKSGHDTVSWYQQALGQGPQFIFQYYEEEERQRGNFPDRFSGHQFPNYSSELNVNALLLGDSALYLCASSGDALNTEAFFGQGTRLTVV.